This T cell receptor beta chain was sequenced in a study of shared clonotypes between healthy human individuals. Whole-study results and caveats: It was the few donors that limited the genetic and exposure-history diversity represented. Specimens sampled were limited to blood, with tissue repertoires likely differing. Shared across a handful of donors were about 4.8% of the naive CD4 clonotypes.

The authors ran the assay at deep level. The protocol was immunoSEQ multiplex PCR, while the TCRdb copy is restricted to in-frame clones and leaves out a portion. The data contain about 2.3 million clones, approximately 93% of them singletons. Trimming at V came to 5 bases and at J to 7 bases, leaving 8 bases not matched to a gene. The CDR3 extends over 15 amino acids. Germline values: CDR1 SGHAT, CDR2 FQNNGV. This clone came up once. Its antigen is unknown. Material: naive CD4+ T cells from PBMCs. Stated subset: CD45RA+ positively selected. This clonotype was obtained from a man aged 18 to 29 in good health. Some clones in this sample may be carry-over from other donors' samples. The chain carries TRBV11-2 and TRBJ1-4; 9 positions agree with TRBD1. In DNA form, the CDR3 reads TGTGCCAGCAGCCCGACCGGGACAGGGCCTGAAAAACTGTTTTTT. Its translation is CASSPTGTGPEKLFF.